This TCR beta chain was documented in a study of T cells after somatic rescue of genetic block. CDR1 SGDLS and CDR2 YYNGEE come from the germline V gene. V lost 0 bases to trimming and J lost 0 bases, with 6 bases between them. This CDR3 comprises 14 residues. The data were produced by immunoSEQ multiplex PCR, yet TCRdb's version contains in-frame clones alone and is incomplete. The data contain tens of thousands of clones, 95% to 96% of them singletons. Specimen: peripheral blood mononuclear cells (PBMCs). The chain is built from TRBV9 and TRBJ1-2; D is unresolved. The TCR comes from a child under two years old. The CDR3 coding sequence is TGTGCCAGCAGCGTAGGGCAGACTAACTATGGCTACACCTTC. Translation gives CASSVGQTNYGYTF.